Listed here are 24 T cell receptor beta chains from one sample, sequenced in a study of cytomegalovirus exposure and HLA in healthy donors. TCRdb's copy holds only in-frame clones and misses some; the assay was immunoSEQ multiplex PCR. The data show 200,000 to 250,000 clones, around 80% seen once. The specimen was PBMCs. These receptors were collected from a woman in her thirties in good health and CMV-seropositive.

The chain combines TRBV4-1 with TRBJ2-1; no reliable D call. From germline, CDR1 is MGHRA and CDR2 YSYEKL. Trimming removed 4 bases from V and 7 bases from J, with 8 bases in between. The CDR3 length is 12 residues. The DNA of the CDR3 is TGCGCCAGCAGCCCCCGTAAAAATGAGCAGTTCTTC. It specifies CASSPRKNEQFF.

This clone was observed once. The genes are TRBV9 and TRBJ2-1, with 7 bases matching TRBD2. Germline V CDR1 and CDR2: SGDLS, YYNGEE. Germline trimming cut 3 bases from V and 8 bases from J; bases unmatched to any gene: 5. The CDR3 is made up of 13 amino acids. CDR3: CASSEGGIDEQFF. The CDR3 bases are TGTGCCAGCAGCGAGGGAGGGATCGATGAGCAGTTCTTC.

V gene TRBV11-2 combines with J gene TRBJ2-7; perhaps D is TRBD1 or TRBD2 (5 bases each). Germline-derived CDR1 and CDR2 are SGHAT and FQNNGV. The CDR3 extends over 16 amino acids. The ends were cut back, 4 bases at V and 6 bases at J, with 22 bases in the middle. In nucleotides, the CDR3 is TGTGCCAGCAGCTCTCTGGCCGGGACGGCAGTCTCCGAGCAGTACTTC. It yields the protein CASSSLAGTAVSEQYF.

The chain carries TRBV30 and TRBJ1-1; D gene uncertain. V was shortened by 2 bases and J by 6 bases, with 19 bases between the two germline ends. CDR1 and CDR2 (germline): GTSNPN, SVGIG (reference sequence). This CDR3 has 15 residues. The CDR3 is CAWSTDPSGRAEAFF. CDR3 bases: TGTGCCTGGAGTACCGACCCATCGGGTAGGGCTGAAGCTTTCTTT. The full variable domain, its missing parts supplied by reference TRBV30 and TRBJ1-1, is SQTIHQWPATLVQPVGSPLSLECTVEGTSNPNLYWYRQAAGRGLQLLFYSVGIGQISSEVPQNLSASRPQDRQFILSSKKLLLSDSGFYLCAWSTDPSGRAEAFFGQGTRLTVV.

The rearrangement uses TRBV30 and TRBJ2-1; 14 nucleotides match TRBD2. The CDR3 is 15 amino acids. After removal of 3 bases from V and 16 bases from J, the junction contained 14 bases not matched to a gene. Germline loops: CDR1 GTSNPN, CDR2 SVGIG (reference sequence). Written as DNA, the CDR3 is TGTGCCTGGAGCGAAACCGGGACTAGCGGGAGCCCCCGTTTCTTC. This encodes CAWSETGTSGSPRFF.

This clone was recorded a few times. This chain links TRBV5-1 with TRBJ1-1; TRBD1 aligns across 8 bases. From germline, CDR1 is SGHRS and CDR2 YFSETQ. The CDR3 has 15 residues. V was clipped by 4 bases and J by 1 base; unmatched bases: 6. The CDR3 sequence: CASSLSGTGNTEAFF. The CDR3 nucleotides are TGCGCCAGCAGCCTATCCGGGACAGGGAACACTGAAGCTTTCTTT.

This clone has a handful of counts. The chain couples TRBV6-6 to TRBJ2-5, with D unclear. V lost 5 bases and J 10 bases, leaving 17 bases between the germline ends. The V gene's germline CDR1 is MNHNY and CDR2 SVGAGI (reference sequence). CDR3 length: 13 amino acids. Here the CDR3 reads CASSRDFVIGQYF. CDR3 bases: TGTGCCAGCAGTCGCGACTTTGTTATCGGCCAGTACTTC.

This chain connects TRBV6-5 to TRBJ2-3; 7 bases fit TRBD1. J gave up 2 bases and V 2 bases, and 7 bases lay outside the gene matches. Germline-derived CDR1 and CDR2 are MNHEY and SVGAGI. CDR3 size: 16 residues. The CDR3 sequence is CASSYRAGGITDTQYF. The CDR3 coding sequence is TGTGCCAGCAGTTACAGGGCAGGGGGTATCACAGATACGCAGTATTTT.

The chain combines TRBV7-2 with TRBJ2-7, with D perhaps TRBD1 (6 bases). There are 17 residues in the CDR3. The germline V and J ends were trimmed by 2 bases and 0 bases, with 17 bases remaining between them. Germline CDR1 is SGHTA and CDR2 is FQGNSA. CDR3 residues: CASSLRRTAWSSYEQYF. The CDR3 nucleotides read TGTGCCAGCAGCTTACGCCGGACAGCCTGGAGCTCCTACGAGCAGTACTTC. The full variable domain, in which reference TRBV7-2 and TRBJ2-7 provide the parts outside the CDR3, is GAGVSQSPSNKVTEKGKDVELRCDPISGHTALYWYRQSLGQGLEFLIYFQGNSAPDKSGLPSDRFSAERTGGSVSTLTIQRTQQEDSAVYLCASSLRRTAWSSYEQYFGPGTRLTVT.

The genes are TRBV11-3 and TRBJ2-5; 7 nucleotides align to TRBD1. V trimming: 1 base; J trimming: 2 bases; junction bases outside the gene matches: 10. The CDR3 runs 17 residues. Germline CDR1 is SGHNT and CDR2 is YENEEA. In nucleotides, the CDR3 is TGTGCCAGCAGCTTAGGATCGACAGGGCACCTTCAAGAGACCCAGTACTTC. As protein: CASSLGSTGHLQETQYF.

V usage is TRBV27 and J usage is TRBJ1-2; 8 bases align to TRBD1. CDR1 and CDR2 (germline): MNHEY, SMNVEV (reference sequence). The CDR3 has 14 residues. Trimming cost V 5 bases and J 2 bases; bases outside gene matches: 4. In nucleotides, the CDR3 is TGTGCCAGCAGTGACAGGGGCTACAACTATGGCTACACCTTC. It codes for CASSDRGYNYGYTF.

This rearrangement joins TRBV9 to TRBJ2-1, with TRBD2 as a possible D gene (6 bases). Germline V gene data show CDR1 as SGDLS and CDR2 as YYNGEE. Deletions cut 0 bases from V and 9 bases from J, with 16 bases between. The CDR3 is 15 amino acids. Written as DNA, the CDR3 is TGTGCCAGCAGCGTAGCGGGAGTTCGTAAGGCTGAGCAGTTCTTC. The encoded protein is CASSVAGVRKAEQFF.

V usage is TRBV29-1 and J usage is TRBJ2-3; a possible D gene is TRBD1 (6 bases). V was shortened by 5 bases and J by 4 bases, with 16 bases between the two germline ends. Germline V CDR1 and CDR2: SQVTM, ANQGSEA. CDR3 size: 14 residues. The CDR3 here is CSVMGQGLADTQYF. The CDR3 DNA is TGCAGCGTTATGGGACAAGGGCTAGCAGATACGCAGTATTTT.

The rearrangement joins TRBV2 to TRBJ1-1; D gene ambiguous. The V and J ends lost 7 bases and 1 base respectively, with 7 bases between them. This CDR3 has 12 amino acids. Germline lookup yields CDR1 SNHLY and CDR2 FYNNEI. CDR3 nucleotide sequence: TGTGCCAGCAACCGGCGGAACACTGAAGCTTTCTTT. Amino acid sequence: CASNRRNTEAFF.

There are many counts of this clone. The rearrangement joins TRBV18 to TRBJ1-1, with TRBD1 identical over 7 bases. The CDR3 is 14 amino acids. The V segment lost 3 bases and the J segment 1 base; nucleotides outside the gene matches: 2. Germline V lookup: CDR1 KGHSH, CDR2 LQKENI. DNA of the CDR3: TGTGCCAGCTCACCGCAGGGGGAGAACACTGAAGCTTTCTTT. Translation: CASSPQGENTEAFF.

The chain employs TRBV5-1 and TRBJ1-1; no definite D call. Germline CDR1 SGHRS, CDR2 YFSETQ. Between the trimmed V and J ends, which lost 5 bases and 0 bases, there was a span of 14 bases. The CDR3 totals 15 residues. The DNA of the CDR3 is TGCGCCAGCAGGGGAACAGCGATAATGAACACTGAAGCTTTCTTT. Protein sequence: CASRGTAIMNTEAFF.

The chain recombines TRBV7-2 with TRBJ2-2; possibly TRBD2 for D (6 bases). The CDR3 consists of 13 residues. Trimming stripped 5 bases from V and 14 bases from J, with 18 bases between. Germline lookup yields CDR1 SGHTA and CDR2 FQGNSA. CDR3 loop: CASSPRLEGELFF. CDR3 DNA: TGTGCCAGCAGCCCCCGCTTGGAGGGAGAACTGTTTTTT.

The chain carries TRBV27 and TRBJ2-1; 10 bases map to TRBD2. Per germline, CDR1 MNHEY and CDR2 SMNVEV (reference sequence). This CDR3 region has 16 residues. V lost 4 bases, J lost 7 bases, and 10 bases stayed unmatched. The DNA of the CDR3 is TGTGCCAGCAGTTCCCAAGCGGGAGGGCCGGGAAATGAGCAGTTCTTC. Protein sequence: CASSSQAGGPGNEQFF.

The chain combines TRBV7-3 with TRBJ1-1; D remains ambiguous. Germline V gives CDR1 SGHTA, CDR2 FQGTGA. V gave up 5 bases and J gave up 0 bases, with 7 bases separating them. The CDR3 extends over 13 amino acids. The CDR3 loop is CASSPGMNTEAFF. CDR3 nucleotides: TGTGCCAGCAGCCCCGGGATGAACACTGAAGCTTTCTTT.

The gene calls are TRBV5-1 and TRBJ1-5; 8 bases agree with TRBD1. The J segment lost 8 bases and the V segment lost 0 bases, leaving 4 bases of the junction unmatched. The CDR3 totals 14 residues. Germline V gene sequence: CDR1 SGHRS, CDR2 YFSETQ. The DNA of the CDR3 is TGCGCCAGCAGCTTGGCAGGGGGCGAGGAGCCCCAGCATTTT. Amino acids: CASSLAGGEEPQHF.

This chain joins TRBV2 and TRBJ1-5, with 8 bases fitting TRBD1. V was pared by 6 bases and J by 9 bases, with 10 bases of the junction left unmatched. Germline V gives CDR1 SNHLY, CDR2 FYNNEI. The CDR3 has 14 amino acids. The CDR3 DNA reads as TGTGCCAGCAGGGCAGACAGGGGTGTTGGGCCCCAGCATTTT. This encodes CASRADRGVGPQHF.

CDR3 coding DNA: TGTGCCTGGACTTACCCATGGGCTAGCGGGGAGGATACGCAGTATTTT. Translation: CAWTYPWASGEDTQYF. The chain links TRBV30 to TRBJ2-3; 9 bases are shared with TRBD2. The CDR3 contains 16 residues. The germline CDR1 and CDR2 sequences are GTSNPN and SVGIG (reference sequence). Germline trimming cut 4 bases from V and 6 bases from J; bases unmatched to any gene: 14.

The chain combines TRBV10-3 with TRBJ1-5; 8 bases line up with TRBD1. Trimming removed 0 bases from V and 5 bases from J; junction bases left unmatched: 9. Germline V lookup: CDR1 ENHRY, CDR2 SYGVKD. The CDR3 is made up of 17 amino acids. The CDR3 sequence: CAISESIATGADQPQHF. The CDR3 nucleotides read TGTGCCATCAGTGAGTCAATAGCGACAGGGGCCGATCAGCCCCAGCATTTT.

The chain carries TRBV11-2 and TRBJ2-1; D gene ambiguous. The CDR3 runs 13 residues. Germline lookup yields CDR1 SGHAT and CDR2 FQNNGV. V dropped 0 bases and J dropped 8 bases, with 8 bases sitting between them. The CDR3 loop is CASSLDVEDEQFF. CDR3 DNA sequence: TGTGCCAGCAGCTTAGATGTAGAGGATGAGCAGTTCTTC.